The TCR beta chain under discussion was sequenced for a study of response to subunit inactivated influenza vaccine. Study findings and constraints: After each seasonal influenza vaccination, few new T cells are recruited, the authors suggested.

Remarks on this clonotype: Its antigen is undetermined.

TCRdb re-called the RT-PCR reads with MiXCR, one entry per CDR3 protein. The sample carries 450,000 to 700,000 distinct CDR3 sequences, approximately 15% recorded once. The CDR3 has 16 residues. Germline loops: CDR1 SGHVS, CDR2 FQNEAQ. V was clipped by 0 bases and J by 0 bases, with 8 bases between them. This clonotype was sampled from a man aged 50 to 59 who received an inactivated influenza vaccine. The material was PBMCs from blood, obtained 11 to 12 days after vaccination. The chain carries TRBV7-8 and TRBJ2-2; tentative D call: TRBD2 (6 bases). Written as DNA, the CDR3 is TGTGCCAGCAGCTTAGCGGAGCGGGCGAACACCGGGGAGCTGTTTTTT. Translating it yields CASSLAERANTGELFF. Full variable domain (outside the CDR3, taken from reference TRBV7-8 and TRBJ2-2): GAGVSQSPRYKVAKRGQDVALRCDPISGHVSLFWYQQALGQGPEFLTYFQNEAQLDKSGLPSDRFFAERPEGSVSTLKIQRTQQEDSAVYLCASSLAERANTGELFFGEGSRLTVL.